The 31 T cell receptor beta chains in this list originate from one sample, sequenced in a study of control samples from healthy donors and cancer patients. Libraries were prepared by immunoSEQ multiplex PCR; TCRdb keeps only in-frame clonotypes and omits some of them. The table lists some 150,000 clones, 93% of them singletons. Sequenced sample: blood. The receptor set was obtained from a woman aged 60-75 years in good health.

The chain recombines TRBV6-2 or TRBV6-3 with TRBJ2-7; the match to TRBD1 covers 7 bases. The CDR3 length is 14 residues. The V gene's germline CDR1 is MNHEY and CDR2 SVGEGT. V lost 6 bases, J lost 4 bases, and 9 bases stayed unmatched. DNA for the CDR3: TGTGCCAGCAGCGAGGGGACAGCCTTATACGAGCAGTACTTC. Its protein product is CASSEGTALYEQYF.

This clone occurred once. The chain uses TRBV7-9 and TRBJ2-7; 8 nucleotides line up with TRBD1. Germline trimming cut 4 bases from V and 2 bases from J; bases unmatched to any gene: 10. In germline, CDR1 is SEHNR, CDR2 FQNEAQ (reference sequence). There are 16 residues in the CDR3. The CDR3 DNA is TGTGCCAGCAGCTCGTTGGGCAGGGGGCCCACCTACGAGCAGTACTTC. This codes for CASSSLGRGPTYEQYF. The entire variable domain, with the rest obtained from reference TRBV7-9 and TRBJ2-7, is as follows: DTGVSQNPRHKITKRGQNVTFRCDPISEHNRLYWYRQTLGQGPEFLTYFQNEAQLEKSRLLSDRFSAERPKGSFSTLEIQRTEQGDSAMYLCASSSLGRGPTYEQYFGPGTRLTVT.

The chain combines TRBV29-1 with TRBJ1-3; D is uncertain. The CDR3 runs 18 residues. V lost 4 bases and J 0 bases, leaving 22 bases between the germline ends. Germline lookup yields CDR1 SQVTM and CDR2 ANQGSEA. The CDR3 DNA reads TGCAGCGTTGTCGGGGATAATGCGAGACCGAGCTCTGGAAACACCATATATTTT. It is translated as CSVVGDNARPSSGNTIYF.

The chain carries TRBV12-5 and TRBJ2-3; D possibly uses TRBD1 or TRBD2 (5 bases each). Trimming stripped 3 bases from V and 5 bases from J, with 12 bases between. Germline V gene sequence: CDR1 LGHNT, CDR2 FRNRAP. The CDR3 is 14 residues long. CDR3 nucleotides: TGTGCTAGTGGTTTAGACCGGGGCGGAGATACGCAGTATTTT. It codes for CASGLDRGGDTQYF.

The gene calls are TRBV7-2 and TRBJ2-6, with D tentatively TRBD1 or TRBD2 (5 bases each). The CDR3 runs 17 residues. Trimming cost V 5 bases and J 4 bases, with 18 bases left between them. Germline V gene sequence: CDR1 SGHTA, CDR2 FQGNSA. The CDR3 protein is CASSLGGYGAGANVLTF. The DNA of the CDR3 is TGTGCCAGCAGCCTAGGTGGTTACGGGGCCGGGGCCAACGTCCTGACTTTC.

The chain joins TRBV7-9 to TRBJ1-4; D is perhaps TRBD1 (5 bases). Germline V gene sequence: CDR1 SEHNR, CDR2 FQNEAQ (reference sequence). The CDR3 length is 17 residues. Trimming cost V 5 bases and J 4 bases, with 20 bases left between them. CDR3 sequence reads: CASSRLGAGRDNEKLFF. CDR3 DNA sequence: TGTGCCAGCAGCCGTCTAGGGGCGGGACGGGATAATGAAAAACTGTTTTTT.

The J gene is TRBJ1-2, the V gene TRBV5-5; 7 positions agree with TRBD1. Looked up from germline, CDR1 is SGHKS and CDR2 is YYEKEE (reference sequence). V lost 3 bases to trimming and J lost 3 bases; unmatched junction nucleotides: 8. The CDR3 extends over 15 amino acids. CDR3 bases: TGTGCCAGCAGCTCCACCGACAGGGCCTACTATGGCTACACCTTC. As protein: CASSSTDRAYYGYTF.

The CDR3 bases are TGTGCCAGCAGCACTCCCTCCAGGGATCTCTCGAGCACCGGGGAGCTGTTTTTT. Amino acids: CASSTPSRDLSSTGELFF. The chain couples TRBV7-2 to TRBJ2-2; maybe TRBD1 (5 bases). Germline V gives CDR1 SGHTA, CDR2 FQGNSA. V was clipped by 5 bases and J by 4 bases, with 23 bases between them. The length of the CDR3 is 18 residues.

This sequence joins TRBV7-8 and TRBJ2-7, with D perhaps TRBD1 (5 bases). Germline V gene lookup returns CDR1 SGHVS and CDR2 FQNEAQ. The CDR3 has 14 amino acids. Trimming removed 0 bases at V and 2 bases at J, with 8 bases between. The CDR3 DNA reads as TGTGCCAGCAGCTTAGCAGCAGGGACCTACGAGCAGTACTTC. Encoded protein: CASSLAAGTYEQYF.

J is TRBJ2-7 and V is TRBV6-6; TRBD1 is a possible D gene (6 bases). Per germline, CDR1 MNHNY and CDR2 SVGAGI (reference sequence). This CDR3 comprises 12 residues. V lost 10 bases to trimming and J lost 4 bases, with 14 bases between them. The CDR3 protein is CAIARGGYEQYF. The CDR3 region has the DNA TGTGCCATCGCCAGGGGTGGTTACGAGCAGTACTTC.

The genes are TRBV7-8 and TRBJ2-4, with TRBD1 identical over 7 bases. CDR1 and CDR2 from the germline V gene are SGHVS and FQNEAQ. The J segment lost 9 bases and the V segment lost 5 bases, leaving 10 bases of the junction unmatched. The CDR3 extends over 14 amino acids. CDR3 DNA sequence: TGTGCCAGCAGCCGAGGGGGCGATTCCGGCATTCAGTACTTC. This encodes CASSRGGDSGIQYF.

In this sample, this clone turned up a few times. V usage is TRBV11-2 and J usage is TRBJ2-2; D is unclear. The CDR3 is 14 amino acids. The V end was cut by 1 base, the J end by 1 base, with 4 bases between. Germline V gives CDR1 SGHAT, CDR2 FQNNGV. CDR3 region: CASSLVRNTGELFF. The CDR3 DNA reads as TGTGCCAGCAGCTTAGTGAGGAACACCGGGGAGCTGTTTTTT.

The gene calls are TRBV4-3 and TRBJ1-5; 9 bases map to TRBD1. Trimming took 3 bases from V and 3 from J; bases not matched to a gene: 6. The CDR3 length is 16 residues. Germline CDR1 is LGHNA and CDR2 is YSLEER. This CDR3 reads CASSQTTGGFNQPQHF. The CDR3 bases are TGCGCCAGCAGCCAGACTACAGGGGGCTTCAATCAGCCCCAGCATTTT.

The CDR3 DNA reads as TGTGCCAGCTCACCTTCTGAGGGGGACCCCTATGGCTACACCTTC. It codes for CASSPSEGDPYGYTF. The chain carries TRBV18 and TRBJ1-2; possible D gene TRBD1, 6 bases. CDR3 size: 15 residues. In germline, CDR1 is KGHSH, CDR2 LQKENI. Trimming stripped 3 bases from V and 4 bases from J, with 15 bases between.

The chain employs TRBV11-2 and TRBJ2-5, with 9 bases identical to TRBD1. Trimming took 5 bases from V and 2 from J; bases not matched to a gene: 9. CDR1 is SGHAT and CDR2 is FQNNGV in the germline V gene. The CDR3 has 16 amino acids. CDR3 in amino acids: CASSRGQGRSQETQYF. The CDR3 nucleotides read TGTGCCAGCAGCCGAGGACAGGGGAGGTCTCAAGAGACCCAGTACTTC. The full variable domain, its missing parts supplied by reference TRBV11-2 and TRBJ2-5, is EAGVAQSPRYKIIEKRQSVAFWCNPISGHATLYWYQQILGQGPKLLIQFQNNGVVDDSQLPKDRFSAERLKGVDSTLKIQPAKLEDSAVYLCASSRGQGRSQETQYFGPGTRLLVL.

V and J are TRBV18 and TRBJ1-5; 10 bases are shared with TRBD1. Unmatched junction bases numbered 10, after V lost 3 bases and J lost 2 bases. CDR3 size: 18 residues. Per the germline V gene, CDR1 is KGHSH and CDR2 is LQKENI. In DNA form, the CDR3 reads TGTGCCAGCTCACCGAGGACAGGGGGGGCAAGCGGCAATCAGCCCCAGCATTTT. Protein sequence: CASSPRTGGASGNQPQHF.

The genes are TRBV3-1 (or the pseudogene TRBV3-2) and TRBJ1-5; possibly TRBD1 for D (6 bases). This CDR3 spans 16 amino acids. V lost 1 base and J 7 bases, leaving 17 bases between the germline ends. Germline CDR1 and CDR2: LGHDT and YNNKEL (reference sequence). CDR3 loop: CASSQGLTRGRQPQHF. In nucleotides, the CDR3 is TGTGCCAGCAGCCAAGGATTGACCAGGGGCCGACAGCCCCAGCATTTT.

The genes are TRBV7-2 and TRBJ2-7, with D perhaps TRBD1 (6 bases). The CDR3 runs to 15 residues. Germline loops: CDR1 SGHTA, CDR2 FQGNSA. The V and J ends lost 5 bases and 3 bases respectively, with 17 bases between them. For the CDR3, the DNA is TGTGCCAGCAGCGTTACCGGGACAATCGACTACGAGCAGTACTTC. Amino acids: CASSVTGTIDYEQYF.

The chain carries TRBV18 and TRBJ1-5; D uncertain. Trimming removed 2 bases at V and 0 bases at J, with 5 bases between. The V gene's germline CDR1 is KGHSH and CDR2 LQKENI. The CDR3 runs to 14 residues. The CDR3 bases are TGTGCCAGCTCACCATCTTCTAGCAATCAGCCCCAGCATTTT. Protein product: CASSPSSSNQPQHF. The whole variable domain, filled in from reference TRBV18 and TRBJ1-5, reads NAGVMQNPRHLVRRRGQEARLRCSPMKGHSHVYWYRQLPEEGLKFMVYLQKENIIDESGMPKERFSAEFPKEGPSILRIQQVVRGDSAAYFCASSPSSSNQPQHFGDGTRLSIL.

This chain links TRBV5-6 with TRBJ1-5; no reliable D call. In germline, CDR1 is SGHDT, CDR2 YYEEEE. The CDR3 is made up of 13 amino acids. V lost 0 bases and J lost 4, with 5 bases in between. CDR3 region: CASSLDRNQPQHF. The CDR3 region has the DNA TGTGCCAGCAGCTTGGACAGAAATCAGCCCCAGCATTTT.

The CDR3 sequence is CASSLGQYYGYTF. The CDR3 nucleotides read TGCGCCAGCAGCTTGGGGCAGTACTATGGCTACACCTTC. This chain connects TRBV5-1 to TRBJ1-2; D uncertain. Germline values: CDR1 SGHRS, CDR2 YFSETQ. V lost 0 bases to trimming and J lost 3 bases, with 6 bases between them. This CDR3 is built from 13 residues.

In this sample, this clone turned up once. This rearrangement joins TRBV7-8 to TRBJ2-3; possibly TRBD2 for D (7 bases). The length of the CDR3 is 19 residues. Germline values: CDR1 SGHVS, CDR2 FQNEAQ. Trimming took 2 bases from V and 2 from J, leaving 23 bases between them. The CDR3 is CASSLLVAGALVFTDTQYF. DNA of the CDR3: TGTGCCAGCAGCTTACTCGTCGCGGGGGCATTAGTTTTCACAGATACGCAGTATTTT. Full variable domain (outside the CDR3, taken from reference TRBV7-8 and TRBJ2-3): GAGVSQSPRYKVAKRGQDVALRCDPISGHVSLFWYQQALGQGPEFLTYFQNEAQLDKSGLPSDRFFAERPEGSVSTLKIQRTQQEDSAVYLCASSLLVAGALVFTDTQYFGPGTRLTVL.

The chain couples TRBV7-8 to TRBJ2-1, with 9 bases that match TRBD2. Trimming removed 2 bases from V and 8 bases from J; junction bases left unmatched: 4. Germline CDR1 is SGHVS and CDR2 is FQNEAQ. The CDR3 length is 14 residues. CDR3: CASSLKLAGDEQFF. The CDR3 coding sequence is TGTGCCAGCAGCTTAAAACTAGCGGGCGATGAGCAGTTCTTC.

The chain is built from TRBV10-3 and TRBJ1-3; tentative D call: TRBD1 (5 bases). This CDR3 contains 15 residues. V shed 4 bases and J shed 3 bases, with 13 bases lying between them. From germline, CDR1 is ENHRY and CDR2 SYGVKD. This CDR3 is CAISGRGDYGNTIYF. DNA of the CDR3: TGTGCCATCAGTGGGAGGGGCGACTATGGAAACACCATATATTTT.

The chain links TRBV6-6 to TRBJ2-2; 15 bases fit TRBD2. This CDR3 spans 18 amino acids. Germline CDR1 MNHNY, CDR2 SVGAGI (reference sequence). V was pared by 5 bases and J by 4 bases, with 8 bases of the junction left unmatched. CDR3 DNA sequence: TGTGCCAGCAGTCGGACTAGCGGGGGGGCCCTTGGCACCGGGGAGCTGTTTTTT. Translated: CASSRTSGGALGTGELFF.

V and J are TRBV6-5 and TRBJ1-1, with unresolved D. In germline, CDR1 is MNHEY, CDR2 SVGAGI. The CDR3 covers 15 residues. The V end was cut by 0 bases, the J end by 1 base, with 9 bases between. CDR3 residues: CASSYSSKQNTEAFF. The CDR3 DNA is TGTGCCAGCAGTTACTCGAGCAAACAGAACACTGAAGCTTTCTTT.

This clone was found a few times. The rearrangement joins TRBV18 to TRBJ1-1; D is perhaps TRBD1 (5 bases). Germline V lookup: CDR1 KGHSH, CDR2 LQKENI. The CDR3 sequence is 13 residues long. V was cut by 5 bases and J by 5 bases, with 12 bases left in between. This CDR3 is CASSSTGGTEAFF. The CDR3 DNA follows: TGTGCCAGCTCATCGACCGGGGGAACTGAAGCTTTCTTT.

V is TRBV5-6 and J is TRBJ1-4; the D gene is possibly TRBD1 (6 bases). The V end lost 2 bases, the J end lost 4 bases, and 12 bases lay between the germline ends. The germline CDR1 and CDR2 sequences are SGHDT and YYEEEE. CDR3 length equals 15 residues. The CDR3 region is CASSFGQTNNEKLFF. As DNA, the CDR3 is TGTGCCAGCAGCTTTGGACAGACTAATAATGAAAAACTGTTTTTT.

This clone was seen a single time. The rearrangement uses TRBV6-1 and TRBJ1-2; no clear D gene. The CDR3 runs 16 residues. The V gene's germline CDR1 is MNHNS and CDR2 SASEGT. Deletions cut 0 bases from V and 7 bases from J, with 18 bases between. The CDR3 protein is CASSEAIFPQTSGYTF. The CDR3 nucleotides read TGTGCCAGCAGTGAAGCAATTTTCCCACAGACTTCTGGCTACACCTTC.

V gene TRBV7-8 combines with J gene TRBJ1-1, with unresolved D. The CDR3 totals 12 residues. Trimming shortened V by 2 bases and J by 4 bases, and 5 bases separated the two germline ends. The germline gives CDR1 SGHVS, CDR2 FQNEAQ. CDR3 in DNA: TGTGCCAGCAGCTTATTTCTCACTGAAGCTTTCTTT. Amino acids: CASSLFLTEAFF. Supplemented by reference TRBV7-8 and TRBJ1-1, the full variable domain reads GAGVSQSPRYKVAKRGQDVALRCDPISGHVSLFWYQQALGQGPEFLTYFQNEAQLDKSGLPSDRFFAERPEGSVSTLKIQRTQQEDSAVYLCASSLFLTEAFFGQGTRLTVV.

J is TRBJ2-1 and V is TRBV10-1; possibly TRBD1 for D (6 bases). Germline V gene lookup returns CDR1 WNHNN and CDR2 SYGVQD (reference sequence). Trimming removed 5 bases from V and 2 bases from J, with 10 bases in between. This CDR3 has 14 amino acids. CDR3 sequence reads: CASSPGTTYNEQFF. Written as DNA, the CDR3 is TGCGCCAGCAGTCCCGGGACAACCTACAATGAGCAGTTCTTC.